This T cell receptor beta chain was retrieved from a study of neoadjuvant anti-PD-1 for oral cavity cancer. Blood libraries mostly used 450 to 550 ng genomic DNA, six replicates each. TCRdb's table, derived via immunoSEQ multiplex PCR, lists solely in-frame clones and lacks some. Among 72,000 or so clones, 70% to 90% were seen once, and the ten largest hold around 2.6%. This sample's time point: after neoadjuvant nivolumab, at surgical resection. The germline V gene has CDR1 SGHRS and CDR2 YFSETQ. The CDR3 is 13 residues long. V lost 6 bases to trimming and J lost 2 bases, with 8 bases between them. The sequence was collected from a person aged 35-79 years with oral cavity squamous cell carcinoma. Material: PBMCs, obtained after nivolumab (anti-PD-1) treatment. This chain uses TRBV5-1 with TRBJ2-2; D gene uncertain. Written as DNA, the CDR3 is TGCGCCAGCAAGTTGGGTAACACCGGGGAGCTGTTTTTT. Encoded protein: CASKLGNTGELFF.